A single sample gave rise to the 11 T cell receptor beta chains below, sequenced in a study of blood T cell repertoires in COVID-19. Generated by immunoSEQ multiplex PCR, the TCRdb table keeps only in-frame clones and is missing some. The sample holds 65,000 or so clones, more than 75% seen once. The sample taken for sequencing was peripheral blood. These receptors all come from a man in his 60s with acute or convalescent COVID-19.

This sequence joins TRBV27 and TRBJ1-2; 8 nucleotides align to TRBD1. Germline values: CDR1 MNHEY, CDR2 SMNVEV (reference sequence). This CDR3 region has 13 residues. With V trimmed by 8 bases and J by 8 bases, 10 bases remained unmatched. CDR3 sequence (DNA): TGTGCCAGCGGAACAGGGGGATCTATGGGCTACACCTTC. Its protein is CASGTGGSMGYTF.

V gene TRBV2 combines with J gene TRBJ1-5; D is ambiguous. CDR1 SNHLY and CDR2 FYNNEI come from the germline V gene. This CDR3 has 15 amino acids. The V end was cut by 7 bases, the J end by 3 bases, with 16 bases between. CDR3 protein: CASKGGIGFNQPQHF. The CDR3 bases are TGTGCCAGCAAGGGAGGGATTGGGTTCAATCAGCCCCAGCATTTT.

The chain employs TRBV19 and TRBJ1-2, with D possibly matching TRBD1 (5 bases). V lost 6 bases and J lost 3, with 11 bases in between. Germline V lookup: CDR1 LNHDA, CDR2 SQIVND (reference sequence). The CDR3 is 13 amino acids. The CDR3: CASRLTGYYGYTF. CDR3 DNA: TGTGCCAGTAGACTAACAGGATACTATGGCTACACCTTC.

The V and J genes are TRBV7-8 and TRBJ1-1; D remains unclear. The CDR3 runs 13 residues. Trimming left V 3 bases short and J 1 base short, with 6 bases between. The germline gives CDR1 SGHVS, CDR2 FQNEAQ. The DNA for the CDR3 is TGTGCCAGCAGCTTGAAGAGGAACACTGAAGCTTTCTTT. This codes for CASSLKRNTEAFF. Looking up the rest from reference TRBV7-8 and TRBJ1-1 gives the full variable domain: GAGVSQSPRYKVAKRGQDVALRCDPISGHVSLFWYQQALGQGPEFLTYFQNEAQLDKSGLPSDRFFAERPEGSVSTLKIQRTQQEDSAVYLCASSLKRNTEAFFGQGTRLTVV.

The V call is TRBV10-3, the J call TRBJ1-1; TRBD1 might be the D (5 bases). The CDR3 spans 14 residues. Per germline, CDR1 ENHRY and CDR2 SYGVKD. Trimming shortened V by 3 bases and J by 1 base, and 9 bases separated the two germline ends. The CDR3: CAISDADRNTEAFF. CDR3 bases: TGTGCCATCAGTGACGCAGACAGGAACACTGAAGCTTTCTTT.

This clone came up once. V gene TRBV2 combines with J gene TRBJ2-2; D possibly corresponds to TRBD1 (5 bases). The CDR3 extends over 14 amino acids. V was clipped by 6 bases and J by 4 bases, with 12 bases between them. Germline V gene sequence: CDR1 SNHLY, CDR2 FYNNEI. CDR3 DNA sequence: TGTGCCAGCAGGGCCCCCAGGGTCACCGGGGAGCTGTTTTTT. Its translation is CASRAPRVTGELFF.

The rearrangement joins TRBV7-7 to TRBJ2-2, with TRBD1 matching over 7 bases. CDR3 length: 15 residues. Losses at the gene ends were 4 bases for V and 5 bases for J; bases not matched to a gene: 7. The germline V gene has CDR1 SSHAT and CDR2 FNYEAQ (reference sequence). The CDR3 coding sequence is TGTGCCAGCAGCTCGACAGGGCTAAGGACCGGGGAGCTGTTTTTT. Its translation is CASSSTGLRTGELFF.

The V call is TRBV5-5, the J call TRBJ2-7; TRBD1 aligns across 10 bases. The V and J ends lost 4 bases and 4 bases, in that order; junction bases with no gene match: 11. Germline V gene sequence: CDR1 SGHKS, CDR2 YYEKEE (reference sequence). CDR3 size: 16 residues. CDR3 loop: CASSPSGTGEFYEQYF. As DNA, the CDR3 is TGTGCCAGCAGCCCCTCAGGGACAGGGGAATTTTACGAGCAGTACTTC.

This clone showed up just once. V gene TRBV10-2 combines with J gene TRBJ1-5; a possible D gene is TRBD1 (5 bases). Trimming removed 6 bases at V and 3 bases at J, with 12 bases between. This CDR3 is 14 amino acids long. The V gene's germline CDR1 is WSHSY and CDR2 SAAADI. Here the CDR3 reads CASSGDSFNQPQHF. In nucleotides, the CDR3 is TGCGCCAGCAGCGGAGACAGTTTCAATCAGCCCCAGCATTTT.

The chain couples TRBV6-5 to TRBJ1-5; D remains ambiguous. Germline values: CDR1 MNHEY, CDR2 SVGAGI. Trimming left V 5 bases short and J 6 bases short, with 14 bases between. This CDR3 is 14 amino acids long. CDR3 amino acids: CASSQERAPQPQHF. DNA of the CDR3: TGTGCCAGCAGTCAGGAGAGGGCGCCTCAGCCCCAGCATTTT.

V usage is TRBV7-6 and J usage is TRBJ1-1, with 8 bases identical to TRBD1. The CDR3 is 19 amino acids. Unmatched junction bases numbered 21, after V lost 2 bases and J lost 7 bases. Per the germline V gene, CDR1 is SGHVS and CDR2 is FNYEAQ. The CDR3 DNA follows: TGTGCCAGCAGCTTAACTCCCATCGTTTGGGGGGGGACAGGTAATGAAGCTTTCTTT. Its translation is CASSLTPIVWGGTGNEAFF.